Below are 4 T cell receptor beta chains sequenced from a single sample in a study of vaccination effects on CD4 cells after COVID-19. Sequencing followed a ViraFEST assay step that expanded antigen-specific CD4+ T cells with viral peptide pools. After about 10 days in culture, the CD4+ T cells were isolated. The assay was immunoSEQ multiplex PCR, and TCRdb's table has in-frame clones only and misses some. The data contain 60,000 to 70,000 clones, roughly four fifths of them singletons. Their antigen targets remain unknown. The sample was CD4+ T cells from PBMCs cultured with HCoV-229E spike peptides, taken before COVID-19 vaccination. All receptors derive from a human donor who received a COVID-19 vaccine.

The CDR3 here is CASSLQGSTDTQYF. The DNA of the CDR3 is TGTGCCAGCAGCTTACAGGGCAGCACAGATACGCAGTATTTT. The chain combines TRBV11-3 with TRBJ2-3, with D possibly matching TRBD1 (5 bases). CDR1 is SGHNT, CDR2 YENEEA, per germline. This CDR3 region has 14 residues. Trimming took 2 bases from V and 0 from J, leaving 6 bases between them.

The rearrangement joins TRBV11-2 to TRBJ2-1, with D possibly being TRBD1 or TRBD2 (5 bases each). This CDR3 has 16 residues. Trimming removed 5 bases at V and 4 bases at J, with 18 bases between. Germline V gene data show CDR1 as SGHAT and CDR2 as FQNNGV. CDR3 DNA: TGTGCCAGCAGCCCTATCCATGGGACGCAGTACAATGAGCAGTTCTTC. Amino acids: CASSPIHGTQYNEQFF.

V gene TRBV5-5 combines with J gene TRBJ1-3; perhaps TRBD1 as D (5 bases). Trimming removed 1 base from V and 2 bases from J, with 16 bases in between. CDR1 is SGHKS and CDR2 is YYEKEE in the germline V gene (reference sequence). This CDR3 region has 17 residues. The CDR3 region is CASSLSPGVGAGNTIYF. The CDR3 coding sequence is TGTGCCAGCAGCTTGTCTCCGGGGGTGGGAGCTGGAAACACCATATATTTT.

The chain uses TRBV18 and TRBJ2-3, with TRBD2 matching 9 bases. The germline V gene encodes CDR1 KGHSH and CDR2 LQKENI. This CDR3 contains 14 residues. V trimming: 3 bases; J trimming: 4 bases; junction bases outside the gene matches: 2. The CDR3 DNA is TGTGCCAGCTCACCGAGGACTAGCGCAGATACGCAGTATTTT. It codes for CASSPRTSADTQYF.